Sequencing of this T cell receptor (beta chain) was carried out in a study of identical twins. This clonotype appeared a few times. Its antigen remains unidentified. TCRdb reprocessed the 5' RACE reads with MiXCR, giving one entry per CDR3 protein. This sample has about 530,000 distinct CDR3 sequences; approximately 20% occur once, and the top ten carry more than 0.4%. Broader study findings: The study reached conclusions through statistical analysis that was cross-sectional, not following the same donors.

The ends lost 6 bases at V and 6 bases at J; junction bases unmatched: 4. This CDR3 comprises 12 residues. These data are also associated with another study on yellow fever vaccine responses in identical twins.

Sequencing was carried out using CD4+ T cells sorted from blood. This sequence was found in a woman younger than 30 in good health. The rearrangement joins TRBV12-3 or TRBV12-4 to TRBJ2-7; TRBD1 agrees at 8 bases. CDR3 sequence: CASSTGGLEQYF. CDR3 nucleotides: TGTGCCAGCAGCACAGGGGGACTCGAGCAGTACTTC.